This T cell receptor (beta chain) was sequenced for a study of blood T cell repertoires in COVID-19. Study background: T cells, B-cell-depleted T cells, or PBMCs provided the cDNA or gDNA that served as material.

This CDR3 has 16 amino acids. V lost 3 bases, J lost 6 bases, and 15 bases lay in between. Germline V lookup: CDR1 SGHVS, CDR2 FQNEAQ. Authors' data handling: Amplification from reference gene primers served as the basis for estimated nucleated cell counts. Sequencing was performed with immunoSEQ multiplex PCR; in TCRdb, only in-frame clones are kept and a portion is missing. The V and J calls and the clone size are those of that table, but D and trimming were determined from the DNA. The sample contains 140,000 or so clones, 88% of which appear only once. The chain is built from TRBV7-8 and TRBJ1-6, with D unresolved. This receptor was identified in a man aged 65 to 79 with acute or convalescent COVID-19. Sequencing was performed on peripheral blood. CDR3 sequence reads: CASSFLSRTPNSPLHF. In DNA, the CDR3 is TGTGCCAGCAGCTTTCTCTCGCGGACTCCTAATTCACCCCTCCACTTT.